Listed here are 30 T cell receptor beta chains from one sample, sequenced in a study of T cell changes during pregnancy in multiple sclerosis. Repertoires were generated with immunoSEQ multiplex PCR, while TCRdb's copy carries only in-frame clones and drops some. The table has approximately 130,000 clones, 90% to 96% seen once. The sample was peripheral blood, taken after pregnancy. These receptors all come from a female donor with multiple sclerosis, enrolled in a pregnancy study.

The V and J genes are TRBV5-1 and TRBJ2-1; 11 positions agree with TRBD2. This CDR3 spans 15 amino acids. The V gene's germline CDR1 is SGHRS and CDR2 YFSETQ. Unmatched junction bases numbered 6, after V lost 3 bases and J lost 7 bases. This CDR3 is CASSYGLAGSNEQFF. CDR3 bases: TGCGCCAGCAGCTACGGACTAGCGGGTAGTAATGAGCAGTTCTTC.

V and J are TRBV5-1 and TRBJ2-2, with D possibly matching TRBD1 (7 bases). This CDR3 comprises 13 residues. The germline V gene has CDR1 SGHRS and CDR2 YFSETQ. Trimming stripped 6 bases from V and 7 bases from J, with 13 bases between. The CDR3 coding sequence is TGCGCCAGCAACATCAGGGGGGACGGGGAGCTGTTTTTT. Residues: CASNIRGDGELFF. Filled out from reference TRBV5-1 and TRBJ2-2, the complete variable domain reads KAGVTQTPRYLIKTRGQQVTLSCSPISGHRSVSWYQQTPGQGLQFLFEYFSETQRNKGNFPGRFSGRQFSNSRSEMNVSTLELGDSALYLCASNIRGDGELFFGEGSRLTVL.

The genes are TRBV6-5 and TRBJ2-3; 9 nucleotides align to TRBD2. The CDR3 runs to 16 residues. Trimming cost V 1 base and J 3 bases; bases outside gene matches: 5. The germline CDR1 and CDR2 sequences are MNHEY and SVGAGI. The DNA for the CDR3 is TGTGCCAGCAGTTACTTTAGCGGGAGCGGGACAGATACGCAGTATTTT. Translated, it gives CASSYFSGSGTDTQYF.

The V call is TRBV28, the J call TRBJ1-1; 9 nucleotides align to TRBD1. The CDR3 is 16 amino acids. V was pared by 5 bases and J by 1 base, with 8 bases of the junction left unmatched. CDR1 and CDR2 from the germline V gene are MDHEN and SYDVKM. CDR3 in amino acids: CASSPYPDRGNTEAFF. In DNA form, the CDR3 reads TGTGCCAGCAGTCCTTACCCGGACAGGGGGAACACTGAAGCTTTCTTT.

The chain employs TRBV29-1 and TRBJ2-7; the match to TRBD2 covers 7 bases. V shed 4 bases and J 0 bases; nucleotides not matched to a gene: 36. Germline V gene data show CDR1 as SQVTM and CDR2 as ANQGSEA. The CDR3 has 24 residues. CDR3 amino acids: CSVANANLAVNRGAPGISSYEQYF. DNA of the CDR3: TGCAGCGTTGCCAACGCAAATCTAGCGGTGAACAGAGGCGCCCCCGGGATAAGCTCCTACGAGCAGTACTTC.

CDR3 bases: TGTGCCAGTGGGGGGGGGTTGTTGATCACCGGGGAGCTGTTTTTT. Its translation is CASGGGLLITGELFF. V gene TRBV19 combines with J gene TRBJ2-2; TRBD2 aligns across 7 bases. CDR3 length: 15 residues. The germline V gene has CDR1 LNHDA and CDR2 SQIVND (reference sequence). After removal of 8 bases from V and 4 bases from J, the junction contained 10 bases not matched to a gene.

The rearrangement joins TRBV30 to TRBJ2-7; 7 bases map to TRBD2. This CDR3 comprises 13 residues. V was clipped by 5 bases and J by 2 bases; unmatched bases: 6. Per germline, CDR1 GTSNPN and CDR2 SVGIG (reference sequence). The CDR3 region has the DNA TGTGCCTGGGCCATAGCGGGCGCCTACGAGCAGTACTTC. It translates to CAWAIAGAYEQYF. Looking up the rest from reference TRBV30 and TRBJ2-7 gives the full variable domain: SQTIHQWPATLVQPVGSPLSLECTVEGTSNPNLYWYRQAAGRGLQLLFYSVGIGQISSEVPQNLSASRPQDRQFILSSKKLLLSDSGFYLCAWAIAGAYEQYFGPGTRLTVT.

The rearrangement joins TRBV4-1 to TRBJ2-5; no definite D call. V shed 0 bases and J shed 1 base, with 6 bases lying between them. CDR1 and CDR2 (germline): MGHRA, YSYEKL. There are 14 residues in the CDR3. The CDR3 DNA reads TGCGCCAGCAGCCAAGATCCCAGCCAAGAGACCCAGTACTTC. Protein: CASSQDPSQETQYF.

J is TRBJ1-1 and V is TRBV29-1; D uncertain. Germline-derived CDR1 and CDR2 are SQVTM and ANQGSEA. The V end was cut by 5 bases, the J end by 5 bases, with 12 bases between. CDR3 length: 12 amino acids. CDR3: CSVRGSGTEAFF. CDR3 in DNA: TGCAGCGTTCGGGGTAGTGGGACTGAAGCTTTCTTT. Looking up the rest from reference TRBV29-1 and TRBJ1-1 gives the full variable domain: SAVISQKPSRDICQRGTSLTIQCQVDSQVTMMFWYRQQPGQSLTLIATANQGSEATYESGFVIDKFPISRPNLTFSTLTVSNMSPEDSSIYLCSVRGSGTEAFFGQGTRLTVV.

The chain employs TRBV14 and TRBJ2-5, with a possible D match to TRBD1 (6 bases). Per germline, CDR1 SGHDN and CDR2 FVKESK. The V end lost 0 bases, the J end lost 5 bases, and 13 bases lay between the germline ends. The CDR3 spans 15 residues. CDR3 in amino acids: CASSQEWGPRETQYF. The CDR3 nucleotides read TGTGCCAGCAGCCAAGAATGGGGGCCAAGGGAGACCCAGTACTTC.

The gene calls are TRBV28 and TRBJ1-2, with 7 positions matching TRBD1. V lost 6 bases to trimming and J lost 1 base; unmatched junction nucleotides: 8. CDR3 size: 15 residues. Germline loops: CDR1 MDHEN, CDR2 SYDVKM. In nucleotides, the CDR3 is TGTGCCAGCAGCCCTCCGGGACAGCTTAACTATGGCTACACCTTC. Its translation: CASSPPGQLNYGYTF.

This rearrangement joins TRBV7-9 to TRBJ2-1; D perhaps matches TRBD1 (6 bases). Germline V CDR1 and CDR2: SEHNR, FQNEAQ (reference sequence). V lost 6 bases and J 7 bases, leaving 13 bases between the germline ends. The CDR3 spans 13 residues. CDR3 amino acids: CASRIQGSNEQFF. CDR3 DNA: TGTGCCAGCAGGATACAGGGAAGTAATGAGCAGTTCTTC.

This sequence joins TRBV7-9 and TRBJ2-7, with 7 bases matching TRBD2. V lost 4 bases to trimming and J lost 4 bases; unmatched junction nucleotides: 10. The CDR3 is 15 residues long. Germline V gene data show CDR1 as SEHNR and CDR2 as FQNEAQ (reference sequence). The CDR3 DNA follows: TGTGCCAGCAGCTCAGAGGGCGGGAGAGATTACGAGCAGTACTTC. Translation: CASSSEGGRDYEQYF.

The chain recombines TRBV25-1 with TRBJ1-3; 9 bases fit TRBD1. V was clipped by 7 bases and J by 1 base; unmatched bases: 5. This CDR3 has 15 amino acids. Per the germline V gene, CDR1 is MGHDK and CDR2 is SYGVNS. CDR3 DNA: TGTGCCAGCACCCTCGGGACAGGGTCTGGAAACACCATATATTTT. Its translation is CASTLGTGSGNTIYF.

The count of this clone is one. The chain is built from TRBV5-5 and TRBJ2-7, with TRBD1 matching over 12 bases. V shed 4 bases and J 3 bases; nucleotides not matched to a gene: 5. CDR3 length equals 15 residues. Germline assignment: CDR1 SGHKS and CDR2 YYEKEE (reference sequence). CDR3 nucleotides: TGTGCCAGCAGCGAGGGACAGGGGGCCTTCTACGAGCAGTACTTC. Its protein is CASSEGQGAFYEQYF.

The chain is built from TRBV5-1 and TRBJ2-3; weak D call: TRBD2 (5 bases). CDR1 is SGHRS and CDR2 is YFSETQ in the germline V gene. Trimming took 2 bases from V and 6 from J, leaving 13 bases between them. The CDR3 has 14 residues. DNA for the CDR3: TGCGCCAGCAGCTTCGGGGTTGCCCCGGATACGCAGTATTTT. Translating it yields CASSFGVAPDTQYF.

This chain connects TRBV28 to TRBJ2-2, with 8 bases aligning to TRBD1. Germline loops: CDR1 MDHEN, CDR2 SYDVKM. J lost 3 bases, V lost 5 bases, and 2 bases had no gene match. The CDR3 totals 14 residues. Here the CDR3 reads CASSPGQDTGELFF. The CDR3 nucleotides are TGTGCCAGCAGTCCGGGACAGGACACCGGGGAGCTGTTTTTT.

CDR3 amino acids: CASTDGTRETQYF. CDR3 coding DNA: TGTGCCAGCACAGACGGGACTCGGGAGACCCAGTACTTC. This chain links TRBV28 with TRBJ2-5; tentatively, D is TRBD2 (6 bases). This CDR3 region has 13 residues. The ends were cut back, 7 bases at V and 5 bases at J, with 14 bases in the middle. CDR1 MDHEN and CDR2 SYDVKM come from the germline V gene.

The chain combines TRBV14 with TRBJ2-7; 7 bases align to TRBD2. This CDR3 contains 15 residues. From germline, CDR1 is SGHDN and CDR2 FVKESK. V dropped 1 base and J dropped 2; count of bases not matched to a gene: 5. CDR3 residues: CASSQGVAGTYEQYF. CDR3 in DNA: TGTGCCAGCAGCCAAGGGGTAGCGGGTACCTACGAGCAGTACTTC. Filled out from reference TRBV14 and TRBJ2-7, the complete variable domain reads EAGVTQFPSHSVIEKGQTVTLRCDPISGHDNLYWYRRVMGKEIKFLLHFVKESKQDESGMPNNRFLAERTGGTYSTLKVQPAELEDSGVYFCASSQGVAGTYEQYFGPGTRLTVT.

The V call is TRBV23-1, the J call TRBJ1-1; D not certain. TRBV23-1 is marked as an open reading frame, function uncertain. This CDR3 has 10 residues. Trimming took off 10 bases at V and 5 bases at J, with 8 bases between the two ends. Written as DNA, the CDR3 is TGCGCCAAACAGAGTACTGAAGCTTTCTTT. It encodes CAKQSTEAFF.

The chain joins TRBV5-1 to TRBJ2-7; 9 bases line up with TRBD1. Germline values: CDR1 SGHRS, CDR2 YFSETQ. The CDR3 is 15 amino acids. J was trimmed by 5 bases and V by 4 bases; bases with no gene match: 10. CDR3 DNA sequence: TGCGCCAGCAGCCCGCGCGGGACAGGGTCCCACGAGCAGTACTTC. Translation: CASSPRGTGSHEQYF.

The chain links TRBV25-1 to TRBJ2-7; D is possibly TRBD2 (6 bases). V was trimmed by 8 bases and J by 2 bases, leaving 19 bases between them. This CDR3 is 15 amino acids long. Per the germline V gene, CDR1 is MGHDK and CDR2 is SYGVNS. This CDR3 is CASAAFGGTTYEQYF. In DNA form, the CDR3 reads TGTGCCAGCGCCGCCTTCGGCGGGACGACCTACGAGCAGTACTTC.

V and J are TRBV7-6 and TRBJ2-1; D gene ambiguous. This CDR3 has 14 residues. V was clipped by 4 bases and J by 9 bases, with 16 bases between them. Germline CDR1 SGHVS, CDR2 FNYEAQ. The CDR3 reads CASSSPSVGVEQFF. Here the CDR3 DNA reads TGTGCCAGCAGCTCCCCCAGCGTAGGTGTTGAGCAGTTCTTC.

V and J are TRBV28 and TRBJ2-7; D is perhaps TRBD2 (6 bases). The CDR3 loop spans 14 amino acids. V lost 7 bases to trimming and J lost 2 bases, with 15 bases between them. The germline CDR1 and CDR2 sequences are MDHEN and SYDVKM. The CDR3 DNA reads as TGTGCCAGCACCTCGCTTGGAGGGACCTACGAGCAGTACTTC. It is translated as CASTSLGGTYEQYF.

V usage is TRBV7-2 and J usage is TRBJ1-3, with D hard to call. The CDR3 is 15 amino acids. The ends were cut back, 4 bases at V and 0 bases at J, with 10 bases in the middle. CDR1 SGHTA and CDR2 FQGNSA come from the germline V gene. The CDR3 spells CASSSGVNSGNTIYF. The CDR3 DNA sequence: TGTGCCAGCAGCTCGGGTGTGAACTCTGGAAACACCATATATTTT.

The chain combines TRBV19 with TRBJ1-2; no firm D call. CDR1 is LNHDA and CDR2 is SQIVND in the germline V gene (reference sequence). CDR3 length: 15 amino acids. Trimming removed 0 bases at V and 4 bases at J, with 12 bases between. CDR3 in DNA: TGTGCCAGTAGTATAGATTTGACGGGGTCCTATGGCTACACCTTC. Translating gives CASSIDLTGSYGYTF.

The table lists this clone with a count of one. This chain links TRBV7-6 with TRBJ2-6; D perhaps matches TRBD1 (5 bases). This CDR3 comprises 18 residues. Trimming pared 5 bases from V and 1 base from J, leaving 18 bases between. Germline V gene sequence: CDR1 SGHVS, CDR2 FNYEAQ. CDR3 amino acids: CASSPRTKPFSGANVLTF. Here the CDR3 DNA reads TGTGCCAGCAGCCCACGGACAAAACCCTTTTCTGGGGCCAACGTCCTGACTTTC.

The chain uses TRBV5-1 and TRBJ2-1; a weak D match, TRBD1 (7 bases). Germline V CDR1 and CDR2: SGHRS, YFSETQ. Trimming removed 4 bases at V and 3 bases at J, with 14 bases between. The CDR3 runs 15 residues. Here the CDR3 DNA reads TGCGCCAGCAGCCATACAGGGGACTTCTACAATGAGCAGTTCTTC. As protein: CASSHTGDFYNEQFF.

The V gene is TRBV4-2, the J gene TRBJ1-2; D uncertain. CDR1 and CDR2 (germline): LGHNA, YNFKEQ. Trimming left V 1 base short and J 8 bases short, with 17 bases between. The CDR3 contains 15 residues. Here the CDR3 DNA reads TGTGCCAGCAGCCAAGTATCAGGAGGGCTTATGGGCTACACCTTC. Protein sequence: CASSQVSGGLMGYTF.

This clone was picked up one time. V gene TRBV7-9 combines with J gene TRBJ2-1; 13 nucleotides line up with TRBD2. CDR3 length equals 15 residues. V shed 4 bases, J shed 9 bases, and the junction held 6 bases outside the gene matches. Germline loops: CDR1 SEHNR, CDR2 FQNEAQ (reference sequence). This chain's CDR3 is CASSSGLAGVGEQFF. The DNA of the CDR3 is TGTGCCAGCAGCTCTGGACTAGCGGGAGTAGGTGAGCAGTTCTTC.